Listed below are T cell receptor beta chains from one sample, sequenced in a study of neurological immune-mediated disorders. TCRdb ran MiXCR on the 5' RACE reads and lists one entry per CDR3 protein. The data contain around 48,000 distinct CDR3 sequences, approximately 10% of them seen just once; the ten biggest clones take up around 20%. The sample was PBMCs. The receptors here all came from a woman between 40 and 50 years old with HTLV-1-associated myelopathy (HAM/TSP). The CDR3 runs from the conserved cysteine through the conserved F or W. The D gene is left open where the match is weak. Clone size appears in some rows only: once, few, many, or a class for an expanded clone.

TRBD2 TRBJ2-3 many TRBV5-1 CASSPGLLAGGPSDTQYF TGCGCCAGCAGCCCTGGACTACTAGCGGGGGGGCCGTCAGATACGCAGTATTTT
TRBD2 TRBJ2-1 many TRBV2 CASSREAGVYNEQFF TGTGCCAGCAGTAGGGAAGCGGGGGTCTACAATGAGCAGTTCTTC
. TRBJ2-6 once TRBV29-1 CSVAGLTGANVLTF TGCAGCGTCGCTGGACTGACCGGGGCCAACGTCCTGACTTTC
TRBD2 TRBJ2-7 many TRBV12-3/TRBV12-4 CASSLGSLAGGYYEQYF TGTGCCAGCAGTCTGGGGTCGTTAGCGGGGGGGTACTACGAGCAGTACTTC
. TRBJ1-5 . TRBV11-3 CASSLGSNQSQHF TGTGCCAGCAGCTTGGGGAGCAATCAGTCCCAGCATTTT
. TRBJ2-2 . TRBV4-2 CASSQDTGSSRMAGELFF TGTGCCAGCAGCCAAGATACGGGGAGTTCGCGGATGGCCGGGGAGTTGTTTTTT
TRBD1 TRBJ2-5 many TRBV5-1 CASSLTGVQETQYF TGCGCCAGCAGCCTGACAGGGGTCCAAGAGACCCAGTACTTC
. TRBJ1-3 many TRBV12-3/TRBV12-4 CASRPRTAGNTIYF TGTGCCAGCAGACCCCGGACAGCTGGAAACACCATATATTTT
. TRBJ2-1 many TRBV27 CASRRSSYNEQFF TGTGCCAGCAGGCGGAGCTCCTACAATGAGCAGTTCTTC
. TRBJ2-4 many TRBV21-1 CASSKARQGENIQYF TGTGCCAGCAGCAAAGCGCGGCAGGGAGAAAACATTCAGTACTTC
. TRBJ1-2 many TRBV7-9 CASSLNSNYGYTF TGTGCCAGCAGCTTAAACTCCAACTATGGCTACACCTTC
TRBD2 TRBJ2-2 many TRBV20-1 CSARGLSGGDTGELFF TGCAGTGCTAGGGGACTTAGCGGGGGGGACACCGGGGAGCTGTTTTTT
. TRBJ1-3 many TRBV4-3 CASSQDLGFSGNTIYF TGCGCCAGCAGCCAAGATTTAGGTTTCTCTGGAAACACCATATATTTT
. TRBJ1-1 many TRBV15 CATSRDTGSKAFF TGTGCCACCAGCAGAGATACAGGGTCGAAAGCTTTCTTT
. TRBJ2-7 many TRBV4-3 CASSPRLQVHEQYF TGCGCCAGCAGCCCCCGACTACAGGTCCACGAGCAGTACTTC
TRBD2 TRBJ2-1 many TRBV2 CASSGDYGNEQFF TGTGCCAGCAGTGGGGACTACGGCAATGAGCAGTTCTTC
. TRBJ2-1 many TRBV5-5 CASSLGGPYNEQFF TGTGCCAGCAGCTTGGGGGGACCCTACAATGAGCAGTTCTTC
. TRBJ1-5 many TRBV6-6 CASSFIGLSQPQHF TGTGCCAGCAGTTTTATAGGTTTAAGTCAGCCCCAGCATTTT
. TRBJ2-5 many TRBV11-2 CASSLESAGFQETQYF TGTGCCAGCAGCTTAGAGTCTGCAGGGTTCCAAGAGACCCAGTACTTC
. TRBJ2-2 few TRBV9 CASSVATTGGGELFF TGTGCCAGCAGCGTAGCTACCACGGGCGGGGGGGAGCTGTTTTTT
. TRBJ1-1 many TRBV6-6 CASSARRQNTEAFF TGTGCCAGCAGTGCAAGACGCCAGAACACTGAAGCTTTCTTT
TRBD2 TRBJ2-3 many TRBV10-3 CAISYSGADTQYF TGTGCCATCAGTTATAGCGGGGCGGATACGCAGTATTTT
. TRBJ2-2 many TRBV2 CASRGDRKNTGELFF TGTGCCTCTAGGGGAGACAGAAAAAACACCGGGGAGCTGTTTTTT
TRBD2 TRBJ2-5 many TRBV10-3 CATTSGGAQETQYF TGTGCCACCACTAGCGGGGGGGCCCAAGAGACCCAGTACTTC
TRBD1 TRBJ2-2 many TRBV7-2 CASSSKGQGATGELFF TGTGCCAGCAGTTCGAAGGGACAGGGCGCCACCGGGGAGCTGTTTTTT
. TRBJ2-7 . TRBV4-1 CASSQQDSLLGQYF TGCGCCAGCAGCCAACAAGACAGCCTCCTAGGGCAGTACTTC
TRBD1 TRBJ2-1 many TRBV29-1 CSLSRTGNNEQFF TGCAGTCTCAGCCGGACAGGGAACAATGAGCAGTTCTTC
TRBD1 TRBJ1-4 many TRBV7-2 CASSLGGGGVNEKLFF TGTGCCAGCAGCTTAGGAGGGGGCGGGGTTAATGAAAAACTGTTTTTT
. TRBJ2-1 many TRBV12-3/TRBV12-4 CASSFGGANEQFF TGTGCCAGCAGTTTTGGCGGGGCCAATGAGCAGTTCTTC
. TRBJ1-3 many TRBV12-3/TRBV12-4 CASSLTHGTGGNTIYF TGTGCCAGCAGTTTAACCCATGGGACGGGAGGAAACACCATATATTTT
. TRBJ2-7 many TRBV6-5 CASSNRAEQYF TGTGCCAGCAGTAACAGGGCCGAGCAGTACTTC
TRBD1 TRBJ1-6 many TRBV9 CASSPPSDRTANSPLHF TGTGCCAGCAGCCCCCCCTCGGACAGGACGGCTAATTCACCCCTCCACTTT
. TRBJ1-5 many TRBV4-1 CASSQDPTATSNQPQHF TGCGCCAGCAGCCAAGACCCGACAGCTACCAGCAATCAGCCCCAGCATTTT
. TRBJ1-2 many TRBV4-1 CASSQGPGVIYGYTF TGCGCCAGCAGCCAGGGTCCGGGGGTTATCTATGGCTACACCTTC
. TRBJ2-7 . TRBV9 CASSVAVNYEQYF TGTGCCAGCAGCGTAGCTGTAAACTACGAGCAGTACTTC
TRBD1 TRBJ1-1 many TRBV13 CASSLELTGGTEAFF TGTGCCAGCAGCCTCGAGTTGACAGGGGGCACTGAAGCTTTCTTT
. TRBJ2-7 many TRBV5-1 CASSLETLLNKQYF TGCGCCAGCAGCTTGGAGACTCTCCTAAATAAGCAGTACTTC
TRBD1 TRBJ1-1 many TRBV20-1 CSAPGQGDGNTEAFF TGCAGTGCCCCGGGACAGGGTGATGGGAACACTGAAGCTTTCTTT
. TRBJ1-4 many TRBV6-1 CASSEEGRINEKLFF TGTGCCAGCAGTGAAGAAGGACGGATTAATGAAAAACTGTTTTTT
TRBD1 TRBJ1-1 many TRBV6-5 CASNKVTGGGITEAFF TGTGCCAGCAATAAAGTAACAGGGGGCGGAATCACTGAAGCTTTCTTT
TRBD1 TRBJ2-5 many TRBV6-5 CASRKGQGYQETQYF TGTGCCAGCAGGAAAGGACAGGGGTACCAAGAGACCCAGTACTTC
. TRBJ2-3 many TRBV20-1 CSARDRLKFTDTQYF TGCAGTGCTAGAGATCGGCTTAAATTCACAGATACGCAGTATTTT
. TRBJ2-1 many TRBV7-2 CASSPRGDGIGEQFF TGTGCCAGCAGCCCAAGGGGGGACGGGATCGGAGAGCAGTTCTTC
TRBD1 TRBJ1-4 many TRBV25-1 CASSAIPGTGRFTNEKLFF TGTGCCAGCAGTGCTATTCCCGGGACAGGGAGGTTTACTAATGAAAAACTGTTTTTT
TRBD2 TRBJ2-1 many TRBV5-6 CASSLLAGAYNEQFF TGTGCCAGCAGCTTACTAGCGGGGGCTTACAATGAGCAGTTCTTC
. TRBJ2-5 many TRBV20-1 CSARDAPHQETQYF TGCAGTGCTAGAGATGCCCCCCACCAAGAGACCCAGTACTTC
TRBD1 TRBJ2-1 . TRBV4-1 CASRPQGANNEQFF TGCGCCAGCCGCCCCCAGGGGGCGAACAATGAGCAGTTCTTC
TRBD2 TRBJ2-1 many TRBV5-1 CASSSSAGGLLMRQFF TGCGCCAGCAGCTCATCAGCGGGGGGACTACTAATGAGGCAGTTCTTC
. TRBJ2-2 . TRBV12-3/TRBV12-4 CASSPSGRGLTRNTGELFF TGTGCCAGCAGCCCCTCGGGTAGGGGTCTGACAAGAAACACCGGGGAGCTGTTTTTT
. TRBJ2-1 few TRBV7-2 CASSTRSFHEQFF TGTGCCAGCAGCACCCGCAGTTTTCATGAGCAGTTCTTC
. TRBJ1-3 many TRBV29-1 CSVIDREGSGNTIYF TGCAGCGTTATAGACAGAGAGGGCTCTGGAAACACCATATATTTT
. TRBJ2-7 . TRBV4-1 CASSQGQSSGYEQYF TGCGCCAGCAGCCAAGGACAATCTTCAGGCTACGAGCAGTACTTC
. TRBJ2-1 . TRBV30 CAWSVWGQASNEQFF TGTGCCTGGAGTGTATGGGGGCAGGCTTCAAATGAGCAGTTCTTC